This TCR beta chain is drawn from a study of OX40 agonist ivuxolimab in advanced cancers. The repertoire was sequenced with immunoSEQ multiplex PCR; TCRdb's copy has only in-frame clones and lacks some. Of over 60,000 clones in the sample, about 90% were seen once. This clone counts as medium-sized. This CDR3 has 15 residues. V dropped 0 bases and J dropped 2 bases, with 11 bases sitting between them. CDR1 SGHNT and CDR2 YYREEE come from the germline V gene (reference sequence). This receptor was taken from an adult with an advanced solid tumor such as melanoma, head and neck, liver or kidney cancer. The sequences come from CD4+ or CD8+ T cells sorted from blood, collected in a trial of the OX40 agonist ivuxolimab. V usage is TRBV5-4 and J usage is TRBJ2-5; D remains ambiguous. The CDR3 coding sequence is TGTGCCAGCAGCTTGGCCGGGTCCTCTCAAGAGACCCAGTACTTC. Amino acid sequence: CASSLAGSSQETQYF.